This T cell receptor (beta chain) was captured by sequencing in a study of blood T cell repertoires in COVID-19. This CDR3 is built from 13 residues. Trimming removed 3 bases at V and 3 bases at J, with 10 bases between. Germline CDR1 and CDR2: SGDLS and YYNGEE. Sequencing used immunoSEQ multiplex PCR; TCRdb keeps in-frame clones, though not all of them. The data hold around 7,500 clones, with 73% observed a single time. Sequencing was carried out using peripheral blood. V is TRBV9 and J is TRBJ2-7, with D maybe TRBD2 (5 bases). The receptor was derived from a human donor in a cohort sampled during active COVID-19. The CDR3 nucleotides are TGTGCCAGCAGCGAGGGTAGCGACTACGAGCAGTACTTC. Its protein is CASSEGSDYEQYF.